This entry lists 10 T cell receptor beta chains sequenced from one sample in a study of Graves' ophthalmopathy and Graves' hyperthyroidism. The authors amplified TCR beta CDR3 regions from RNA transcripts. HTBI primers were used in a first-round RT-PCR, which preceded a second-round multiplex PCR. TCRdb reprocessed the multiplex PCR reads via MiXCR and lists one record per CDR3 protein. The table lists about 740,000 distinct CDR3 sequences, approximately 40% of them singletons. The sample taken for sequencing was peripheral blood. The receptors were sampled from an adult man with Graves' ophthalmopathy.

This rearrangement joins TRBV11-2 to TRBJ1-4, with 12 bases matching TRBD1. This CDR3 contains 15 residues. The junction had 5 bases not matched to a gene; V was cut back by 5 bases and J by 7 bases. Per the germline V gene, CDR1 is SGHAT and CDR2 is FQNNGV. CDR3: CASSPGTGGGEKLFF. The CDR3 DNA follows: TGTGCCAGCAGCCCAGGGACAGGGGGCGGTGAAAAACTGTTTTTT.

This clonotype was seen more than once but under ten times. The chain has TRBV19 and TRBJ2-7, with D tentatively TRBD2 (7 bases). Germline lookup yields CDR1 LNHDA and CDR2 SQIVND (reference sequence). This CDR3 spans 13 amino acids. V gave up 7 bases and J gave up 3 bases, with 13 bases separating them. The CDR3 region is CASTGGVIYEQYF. The CDR3 DNA is TGTGCCAGTACGGGGGGCGTGATCTACGAGCAGTACTTC.

This chain links TRBV5-5 with TRBJ1-1, with 12 bases lining up with TRBD1. CDR3 length: 16 amino acids. Trimming took 2 bases from V and 6 from J; bases not matched to a gene: 8. Germline CDR1 SGHKS, CDR2 YYEKEE (reference sequence). CDR3 DNA sequence: TGTGCCAGCAGCTTAGGGACAGGGGGCGTGAGCTCTGAAGCTTTCTTT. Protein product: CASSLGTGGVSSEAFF.

The chain recombines TRBV2 with TRBJ2-5; D unresolved. Trimming removed 5 bases from V and 1 base from J, with 17 bases in between. Germline V gene lookup returns CDR1 SNHLY and CDR2 FYNNEI. The CDR3 runs 16 residues. CDR3 protein: CASSYSLHHFQETQYF. As DNA, the CDR3 is TGTGCCAGCAGTTACTCTCTCCACCACTTCCAAGAGACCCAGTACTTC.

The rearrangement joins TRBV7-9 to TRBJ1-2; D unclear. CDR3 size: 13 residues. Per the germline V gene, CDR1 is SEHNR and CDR2 is FQNEAQ (reference sequence). The V end lost 6 bases, the J end lost 7 bases, and 15 bases lay between the germline ends. The CDR3 sequence: CASSLRQQTGYTF. In nucleotides, the CDR3 is TGTGCCAGCAGTTTACGGCAGCAGACTGGCTACACCTTC.

The table lists this clonotype with a count of one. The rearrangement links TRBV10-3 to TRBJ1-1; 9 bases are shared with TRBD1. J gave up 4 bases and V 5 bases, and 11 bases lay outside the gene matches. Per the germline V gene, CDR1 is ENHRY and CDR2 is SYGVKD. The length of the CDR3 is 16 residues. CDR3 sequence reads: CAISYVQGALGTEAFF. Here the CDR3 DNA reads TGTGCCATCAGTTACGTACAGGGGGCGTTAGGCACTGAAGCTTTCTTT.

The V gene is TRBV15, the J gene TRBJ2-7; D is tentatively TRBD1 or TRBD2 (6 bases each). Germline V lookup: CDR1 LNHNV, CDR2 YYDKDF (reference sequence). The length of the CDR3 is 16 residues. The V gene lost 2 bases and the J gene lost 2 bases, with 16 bases spanning the gap. This CDR3 reads CATSRLKGGVTYEQYF. CDR3 bases: TGTGCCACCAGCAGACTGAAGGGGGGTGTAACCTACGAGCAGTACTTC.

This clonotype has at least ten counts. The gene calls are TRBV5-8 and TRBJ1-1; a possible D gene is TRBD1 (6 bases). V dropped 2 bases and J dropped 4 bases, with 15 bases sitting between them. Germline-derived CDR1 and CDR2 are SGHTS and YDEGEE. The CDR3 has 15 amino acids. CDR3 sequence: CASSLRQGFLTEAFF. Written as DNA, the CDR3 is TGTGCCAGCAGCTTAAGGCAGGGGTTTCTCACTGAAGCTTTCTTT.

This clonotype was seen a handful of times. This sequence joins TRBV24-1 and TRBJ1-2; D remains unclear. CDR1 KGHDR and CDR2 SFDVKD come from the germline V gene. This CDR3 is 11 amino acids long. V was shortened by 3 bases and J by 5 bases, with 3 bases between the two germline ends. CDR3: CATSDPYGYTF. CDR3 coding DNA: TGTGCCACCAGTGATCCATATGGCTACACCTTC.

This clonotype appeared a few times. J is TRBJ2-7 and V is TRBV5-8; D is possibly TRBD1 (6 bases). This CDR3 is 14 amino acids long. From germline, CDR1 is SGHTS and CDR2 YDEGEE. V was clipped by 3 bases and J by 5 bases, with 15 bases between them. The CDR3 is CASSSPRGFHEQYF. For the CDR3, the DNA is TGTGCCAGCAGCTCCCCCAGGGGATTCCACGAGCAGTACTTC.